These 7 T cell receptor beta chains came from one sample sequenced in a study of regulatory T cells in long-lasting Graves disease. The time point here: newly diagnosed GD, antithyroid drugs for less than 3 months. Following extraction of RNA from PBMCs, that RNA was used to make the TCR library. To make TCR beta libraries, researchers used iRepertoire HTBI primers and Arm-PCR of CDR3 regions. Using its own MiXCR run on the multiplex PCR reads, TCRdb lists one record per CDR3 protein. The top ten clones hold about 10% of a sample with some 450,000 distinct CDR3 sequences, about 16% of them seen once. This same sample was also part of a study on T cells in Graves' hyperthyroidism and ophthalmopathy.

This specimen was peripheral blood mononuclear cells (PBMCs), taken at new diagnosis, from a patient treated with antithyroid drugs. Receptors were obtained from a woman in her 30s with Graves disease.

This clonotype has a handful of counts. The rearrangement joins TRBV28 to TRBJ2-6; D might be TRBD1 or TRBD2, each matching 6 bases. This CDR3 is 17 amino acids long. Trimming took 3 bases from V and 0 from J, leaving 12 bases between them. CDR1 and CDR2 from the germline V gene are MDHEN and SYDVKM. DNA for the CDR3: TGTGCCAGCAGTTTGGAGGGACATCCCTCTGGGGCCAACGTCCTGACTTTC. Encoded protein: CASSLEGHPSGANVLTF.

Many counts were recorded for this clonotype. The CDR3 loop is CASSVDRNYEQYF. CDR3 nucleotides: TGTGCCAGCAGTGTCGACAGGAACTACGAGCAGTACTTC. The V call is TRBV2, the J call TRBJ2-7; the D gene is possibly TRBD1 (6 bases). Trimming took 4 bases from V and 3 from J, leaving 10 bases between them. CDR1 and CDR2 (germline): SNHLY, FYNNEI. The CDR3 loop spans 13 amino acids.

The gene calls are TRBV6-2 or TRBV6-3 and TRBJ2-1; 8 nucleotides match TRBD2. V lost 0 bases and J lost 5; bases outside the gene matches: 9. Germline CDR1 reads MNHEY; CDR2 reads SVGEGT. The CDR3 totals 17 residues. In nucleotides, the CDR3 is TGTGCCAGCAGTTACTCCCCCCCCACTAGCGGTAACAATGAGCAGTTCTTC. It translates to CASSYSPPTSGNNEQFF.

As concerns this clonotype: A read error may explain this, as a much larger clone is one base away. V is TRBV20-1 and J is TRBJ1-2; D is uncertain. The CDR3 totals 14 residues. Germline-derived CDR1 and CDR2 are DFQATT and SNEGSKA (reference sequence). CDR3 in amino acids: CSARQATPNYGYSF. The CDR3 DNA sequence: TGCAGTGCTAGACAGGCGACACCTAACTATGGCTACAGCTTC.

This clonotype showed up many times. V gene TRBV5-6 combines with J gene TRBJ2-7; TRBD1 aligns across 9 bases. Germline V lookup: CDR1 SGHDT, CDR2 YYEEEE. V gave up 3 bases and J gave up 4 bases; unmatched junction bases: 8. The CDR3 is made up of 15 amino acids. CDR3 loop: CASSCPGQGKYEQYF. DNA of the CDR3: TGTGCCAGCAGCTGCCCGGGACAGGGCAAATACGAGCAGTACTTC.

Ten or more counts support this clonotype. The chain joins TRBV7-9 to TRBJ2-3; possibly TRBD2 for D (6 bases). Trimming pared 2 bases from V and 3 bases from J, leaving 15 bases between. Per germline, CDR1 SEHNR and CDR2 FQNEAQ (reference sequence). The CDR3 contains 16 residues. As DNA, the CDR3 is TGTGCCAGCAGCTTACTCGCGGGGATAAGGACAGATACGCAGTATTTT. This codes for CASSLLAGIRTDTQYF.

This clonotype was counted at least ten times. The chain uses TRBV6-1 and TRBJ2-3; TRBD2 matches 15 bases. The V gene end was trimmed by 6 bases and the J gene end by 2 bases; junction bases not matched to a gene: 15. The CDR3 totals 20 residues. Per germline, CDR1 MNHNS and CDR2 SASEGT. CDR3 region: CASRPKPGLAGGYNTDTQYF. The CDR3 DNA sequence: TGTGCCAGCAGACCCAAACCGGGACTAGCGGGAGGCTACAACACAGATACGCAGTATTTT.